What follows are 4 T cell receptor beta chains derived from one specimen sequenced in a study of T cell responses to AZD1222 COVID-19 vaccine. Profiled with immunoSEQ multiplex PCR; TCRdb holds only in-frame clones, not every one. The sample has more than 150,000 clones; 85% to 90% are singletons. The sample was peripheral blood, taken on day 0 of AZD1222 vaccination. These receptor sequences come from an adult in good health.

The rearrangement joins TRBV24-1 to TRBJ2-3; 10 bases are a match to TRBD2. This CDR3 is 18 amino acids long. Per germline, CDR1 KGHDR and CDR2 SFDVKD. V trimming: 3 bases; J trimming: 0 bases; junction bases outside the gene matches: 8. CDR3 bases: TGTGCCACCAGTGATAGGCCCCGGACTAGCGGAAGCACAGATACGCAGTATTTT. Residues: CATSDRPRTSGSTDTQYF.

The chain uses TRBV18 and TRBJ1-1; 8 bases are a match to TRBD1. Germline CDR1 reads KGHSH; CDR2 reads LQKENI. CDR3 size: 17 residues. V trimming: 2 bases; J trimming: 1 base; junction bases outside the gene matches: 9. Written as DNA, the CDR3 is TGTGCCAGCTCACCAGTTGGACAGGGAATTGGGAACACTGAAGCTTTCTTT. This sequence encodes CASSPVGQGIGNTEAFF.

The chain employs TRBV6-5 and TRBJ2-1; D unresolved. The CDR3 contains 15 residues. Deletions cut 2 bases from V and 2 bases from J, with 10 bases between. CDR1 and CDR2 (germline): MNHEY, SVGAGI. The CDR3 nucleotides read TGTGCCAGCAGTTACGGCCCCTACCCCTACAATGAGCAGTTCTTC. Translation: CASSYGPYPYNEQFF.

This rearrangement joins TRBV11-1 to TRBJ2-7; 10 positions agree with TRBD2. There are 15 residues in the CDR3. With 2 bases clipped from V and 3 bases from J, the junction kept 4 bases outside the gene matches. CDR1 is SGHAT and CDR2 is FQDESV in the germline V gene (reference sequence). The CDR3 nucleotides read TGTGCCAGCAGCTTAATAGCGGGGGGCCTCTACGAGCAGTACTTC. Translating it yields CASSLIAGGLYEQYF.